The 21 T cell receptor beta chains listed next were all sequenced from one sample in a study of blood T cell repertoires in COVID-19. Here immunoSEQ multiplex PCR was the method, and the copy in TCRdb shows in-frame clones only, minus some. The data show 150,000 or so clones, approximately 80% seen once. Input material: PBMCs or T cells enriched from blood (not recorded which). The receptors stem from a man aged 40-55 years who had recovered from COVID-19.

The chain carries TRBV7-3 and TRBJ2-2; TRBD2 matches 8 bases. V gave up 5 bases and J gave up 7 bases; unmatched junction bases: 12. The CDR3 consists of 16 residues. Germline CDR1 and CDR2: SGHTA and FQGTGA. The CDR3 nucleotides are TGTGCCAGCAGCCCCGGGTCGGGGGGGCAAGTCGGGGAGCTGTTTTTT. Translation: CASSPGSGGQVGELFF.

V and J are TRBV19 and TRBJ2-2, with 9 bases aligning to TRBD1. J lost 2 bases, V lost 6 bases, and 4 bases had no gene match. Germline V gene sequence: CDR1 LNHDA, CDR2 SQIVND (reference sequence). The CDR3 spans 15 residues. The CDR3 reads CASREDRGNTGELFF. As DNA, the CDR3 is TGTGCCAGTAGGGAGGACAGGGGTAACACCGGGGAGCTGTTTTTT.

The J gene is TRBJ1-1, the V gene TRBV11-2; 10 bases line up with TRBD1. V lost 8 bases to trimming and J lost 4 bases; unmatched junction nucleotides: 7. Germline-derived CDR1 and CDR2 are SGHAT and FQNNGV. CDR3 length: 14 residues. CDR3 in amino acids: CASEPGQGFTEAFF. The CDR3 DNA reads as TGTGCCAGCGAGCCGGGACAGGGGTTCACTGAAGCTTTCTTT.

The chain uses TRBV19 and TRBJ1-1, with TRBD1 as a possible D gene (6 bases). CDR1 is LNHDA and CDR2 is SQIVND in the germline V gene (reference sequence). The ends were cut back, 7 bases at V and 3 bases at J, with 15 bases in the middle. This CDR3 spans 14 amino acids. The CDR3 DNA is TGTGCCAGTAAAGACGGGCAGGGGCACACTGAAGCTTTCTTT. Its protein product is CASKDGQGHTEAFF.

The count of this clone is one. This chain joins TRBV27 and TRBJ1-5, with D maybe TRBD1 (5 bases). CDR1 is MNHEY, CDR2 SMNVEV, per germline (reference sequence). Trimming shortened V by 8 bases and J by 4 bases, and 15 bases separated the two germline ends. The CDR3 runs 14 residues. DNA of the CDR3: TGTGCCAGCGGGTTCGACAGAAGAAATCAGCCCCAGCATTTT. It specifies CASGFDRRNQPQHF.

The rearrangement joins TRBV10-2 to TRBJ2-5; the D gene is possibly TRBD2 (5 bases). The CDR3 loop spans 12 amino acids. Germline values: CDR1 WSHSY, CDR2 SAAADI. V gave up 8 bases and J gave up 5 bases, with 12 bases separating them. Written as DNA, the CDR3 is TGCGCCAGCCGGGCTAGCAGCGAGACCCAGTACTTC. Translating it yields CASRASSETQYF.

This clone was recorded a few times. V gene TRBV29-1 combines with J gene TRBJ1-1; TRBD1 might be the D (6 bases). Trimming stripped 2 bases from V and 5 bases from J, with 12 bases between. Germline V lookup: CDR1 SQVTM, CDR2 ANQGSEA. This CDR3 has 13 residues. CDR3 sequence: CSVERTRGTEAFF. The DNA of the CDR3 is TGCAGCGTTGAAAGGACTAGGGGGACTGAAGCTTTCTTT.

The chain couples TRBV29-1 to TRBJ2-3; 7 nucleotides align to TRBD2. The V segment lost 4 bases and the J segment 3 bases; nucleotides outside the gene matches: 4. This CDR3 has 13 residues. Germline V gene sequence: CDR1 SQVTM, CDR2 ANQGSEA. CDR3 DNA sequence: TGCAGCGTTGTGGGGGGGATGACAGATACGCAGTATTTT. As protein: CSVVGGMTDTQYF.

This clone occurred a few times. The DNA of the CDR3 is TGTGCCAGCAGAACTCGGGACAGGGGTACCCTGAACACTGAAGCTTTCTTT. Its translation: CASRTRDRGTLNTEAFF. The rearrangement joins TRBV28 to TRBJ1-1, with 10 bases identical to TRBD1. The CDR3 runs 17 residues. V lost 6 bases to trimming and J lost 0 bases; unmatched junction nucleotides: 10. Germline assignment: CDR1 MDHEN and CDR2 SYDVKM.

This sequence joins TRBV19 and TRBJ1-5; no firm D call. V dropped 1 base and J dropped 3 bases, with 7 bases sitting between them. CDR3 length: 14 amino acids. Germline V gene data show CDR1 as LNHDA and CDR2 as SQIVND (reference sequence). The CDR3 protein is CASSIVGDNQPQHF. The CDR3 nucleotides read TGTGCCAGTAGTATAGTCGGTGACAATCAGCCCCAGCATTTT.

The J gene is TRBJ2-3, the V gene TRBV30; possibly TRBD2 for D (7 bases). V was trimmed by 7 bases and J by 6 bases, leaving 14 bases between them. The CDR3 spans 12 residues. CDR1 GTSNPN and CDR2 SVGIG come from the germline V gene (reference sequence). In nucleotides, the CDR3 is TGTGCCTTGGGGGGGGGCGGCGATACGCAGTATTTT. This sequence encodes CALGGGGDTQYF.

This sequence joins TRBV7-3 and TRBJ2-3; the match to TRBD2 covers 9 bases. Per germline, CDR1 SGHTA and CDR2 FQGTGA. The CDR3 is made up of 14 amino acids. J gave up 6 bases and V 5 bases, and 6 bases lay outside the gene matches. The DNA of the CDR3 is TGTGCCAGCAGCGTAGCGGGAGTCATGGATACGCAGTATTTT. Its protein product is CASSVAGVMDTQYF.

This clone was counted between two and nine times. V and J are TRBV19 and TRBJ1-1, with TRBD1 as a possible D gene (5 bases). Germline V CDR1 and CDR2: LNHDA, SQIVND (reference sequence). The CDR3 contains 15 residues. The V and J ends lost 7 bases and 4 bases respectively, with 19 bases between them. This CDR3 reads CASITGPGRLTEAFF. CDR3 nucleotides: TGTGCCAGTATTACAGGTCCCGGACGGCTCACTGAAGCTTTCTTT.

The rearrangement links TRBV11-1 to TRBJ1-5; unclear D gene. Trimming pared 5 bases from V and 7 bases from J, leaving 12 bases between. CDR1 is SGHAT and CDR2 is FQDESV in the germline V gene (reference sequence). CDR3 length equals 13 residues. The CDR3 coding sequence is TGTGCCAGCAGCCGCGGGGAGGAGCAGCCCCAGCATTTT. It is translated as CASSRGEEQPQHF.

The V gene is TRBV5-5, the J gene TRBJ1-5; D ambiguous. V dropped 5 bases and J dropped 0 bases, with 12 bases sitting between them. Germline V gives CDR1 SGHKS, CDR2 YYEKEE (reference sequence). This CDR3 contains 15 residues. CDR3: CASRLRPDSNQPQHF. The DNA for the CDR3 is TGTGCCAGCAGACTCAGGCCTGATAGCAATCAGCCCCAGCATTTT.

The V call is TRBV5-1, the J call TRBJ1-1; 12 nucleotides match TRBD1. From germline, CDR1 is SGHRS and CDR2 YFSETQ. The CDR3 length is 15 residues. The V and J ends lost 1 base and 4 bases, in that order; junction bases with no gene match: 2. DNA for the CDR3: TGCGCCAGCAGCTTGAGGGACAGGGGGCTCACTGAAGCTTTCTTT. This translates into CASSLRDRGLTEAFF.

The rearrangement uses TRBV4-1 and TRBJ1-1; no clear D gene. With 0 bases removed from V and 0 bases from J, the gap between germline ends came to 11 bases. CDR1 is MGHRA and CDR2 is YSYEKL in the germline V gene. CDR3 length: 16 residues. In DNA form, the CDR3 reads TGCGCCAGCAGCCAAGATCCGGAGGCGATGAACACTGAAGCTTTCTTT. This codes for CASSQDPEAMNTEAFF.

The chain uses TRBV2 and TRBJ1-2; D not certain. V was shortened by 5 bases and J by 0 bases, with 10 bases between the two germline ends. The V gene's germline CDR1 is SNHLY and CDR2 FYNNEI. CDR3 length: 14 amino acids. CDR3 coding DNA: TGTGCCAGCAGTCCCGAGCAAGCTAACTATGGCTACACCTTC. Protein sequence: CASSPEQANYGYTF.

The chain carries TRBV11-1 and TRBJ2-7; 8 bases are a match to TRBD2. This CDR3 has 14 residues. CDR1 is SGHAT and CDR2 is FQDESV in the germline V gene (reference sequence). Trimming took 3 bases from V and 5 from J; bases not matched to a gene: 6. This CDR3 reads CASSLRGDPNEQYF. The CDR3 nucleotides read TGTGCCAGCAGCTTGCGGGGGGACCCCAACGAGCAGTACTTC.

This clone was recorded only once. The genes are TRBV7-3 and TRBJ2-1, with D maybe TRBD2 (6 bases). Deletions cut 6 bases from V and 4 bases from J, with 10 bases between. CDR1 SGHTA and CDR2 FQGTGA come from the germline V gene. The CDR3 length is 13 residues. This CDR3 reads CASSLAAYNEQFF. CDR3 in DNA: TGTGCCAGCAGTTTAGCGGCTTACAATGAGCAGTTCTTC.

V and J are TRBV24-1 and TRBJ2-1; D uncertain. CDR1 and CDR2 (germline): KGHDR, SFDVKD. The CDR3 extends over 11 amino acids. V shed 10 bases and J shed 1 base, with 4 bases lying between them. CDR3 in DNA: TGTGCCACTTCATCCTACAATGAGCAGTTCTTC. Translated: CATSSYNEQFF.